This T cell receptor (beta chain) appears in the sequencing data of a study of cytomegalovirus exposure and HLA in healthy donors. This clone was seen a handful of times. Germline values: CDR1 ENHRY, CDR2 SYGVKD. This CDR3 has 14 residues. V lost 8 bases to trimming and J lost 5 bases; unmatched junction nucleotides: 9. The PCR had 60 Vbeta and 13 Jbeta primers. Repertoires were generated with immunoSEQ multiplex PCR, while TCRdb's copy carries only in-frame clones and drops some. The sample lists tens of thousands of clones, roughly 77% occurring once. The genes are TRBV10-3 and TRBJ1-1; TRBD1 matches 9 bases. The sequence derives from a man in his sixties in good health and CMV-seronegative. Material: PBMCs. CDR3 amino acids: CAIRRTGVMTEAFF. The CDR3 DNA reads TGTGCCATCCGACGGACAGGGGTTATGACTGAAGCTTTCTTT.